This T cell receptor beta chain is drawn from a study of T-cell memory formation after mild COVID-19. This clonotype turned up a few times. The antigen remains unidentified. Study outcomes and limitations: The CD4+ clones that contracted clustered mainly within CM and EM, and the CD8+ clones concentrated in EMRA. A subset of responding clones appeared in pre-infection memory, suggesting cross-reactive memory joined. Balance between CD4 and CD8 was seen in clones contracting day 15 to 85, and a CD4+ lean was seen in later expanders.

Germline CDR1 reads MNHEY; CDR2 reads SVGAGI. V shed 3 bases and J shed 4 bases, with 19 bases lying between them. The CDR3 extends over 18 amino acids. After 5'RACE with constant-segment primers, TCR alpha and TCR beta cDNA libraries carrying sample barcodes and UMIs were obtained. TCRdb used MiXCR to reprocess the 5' RACE reads, holding one entry per CDR3 protein. This repertoire shows roughly 400,000 distinct CDR3 sequences, about a sixth found once; its top ten account for about 22%. The chain uses TRBV6-5 and TRBJ1-6; D not resolved. The source of this sequence is a man younger than 30 who had mild COVID-19 (a few samples of this study predate the infection). Cell type and time point are not known. Sequenced sample: PBMCs or a T cell subset sorted from them (not recorded which). This CDR3 is CASSYWAARSRYNSPLHF. The CDR3, as DNA: TGTGCCAGCAGTTATTGGGCCGCAAGGAGCCGATATAATTCACCCCTCCACTTT.